Described below is a single T cell receptor (beta chain) sequence and its context. Antigen unknown. The length of the CDR3 is 11 residues. The germline V gene has CDR1 SQVTM and CDR2 ANQGSEA. Deletions cut 3 bases from V and 6 bases from J, with 9 bases between. This entry is derived from a study of T cells after yellow fever vaccination. Study as a whole: SMART-Seq v4 Ultra Low Input prepared libraries from low-cell fractions. Study-wide results and limits: Across the CD4 and CD8 compartments, a small share of clonotypes was present in both. Most primary-vaccination clones recurred post-booster (approximately 96% CD4, more than 85% CD8).

Researchers made TCR cDNA using 5'RACE template switching, and this step added a universal primer site and UMIs. MiXCR, run by TCRdb on the 5' RACE reads, gives a single entry per CDR3 protein. The table records hundreds of thousands of distinct CDR3 sequences, about 19% of them present only once. This specimen was PBMCs, taken before the yellow fever booster vaccination. The genes are TRBV29-1 and TRBJ2-7; no clear D. This clonotype was sampled from a man younger than 30 who received the YFV17D yellow fever vaccine. CDR3 DNA: TGCAGCGTTGATGCCGGTGGCGAGCAGTACTTC. Translation: CSVDAGGEQYF.